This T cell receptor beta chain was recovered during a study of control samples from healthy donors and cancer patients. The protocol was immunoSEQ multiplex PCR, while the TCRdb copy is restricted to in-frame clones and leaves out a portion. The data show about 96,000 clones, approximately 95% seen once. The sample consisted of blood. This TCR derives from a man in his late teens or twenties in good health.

CDR3 sequence reads: CASSTTGFGQPQHF. CDR3 DNA: TGCGCCAGCAGCACCACAGGGTTTGGGCAGCCCCAGCATTTT. The chain has TRBV5-1 and TRBJ1-5; the D gene is possibly TRBD1 (6 bases). The CDR3 runs to 14 residues. Trimming cost V 4 bases and J 7 bases, with 15 bases left between them. The V gene's germline CDR1 is SGHRS and CDR2 YFSETQ. The whole variable domain, filled in from reference TRBV5-1 and TRBJ1-5, reads KAGVTQTPRYLIKTRGQQVTLSCSPISGHRSVSWYQQTPGQGLQFLFEYFSETQRNKGNFPGRFSGRQFSNSRSEMNVSTLELGDSALYLCASSTTGFGQPQHFGDGTRLSIL.